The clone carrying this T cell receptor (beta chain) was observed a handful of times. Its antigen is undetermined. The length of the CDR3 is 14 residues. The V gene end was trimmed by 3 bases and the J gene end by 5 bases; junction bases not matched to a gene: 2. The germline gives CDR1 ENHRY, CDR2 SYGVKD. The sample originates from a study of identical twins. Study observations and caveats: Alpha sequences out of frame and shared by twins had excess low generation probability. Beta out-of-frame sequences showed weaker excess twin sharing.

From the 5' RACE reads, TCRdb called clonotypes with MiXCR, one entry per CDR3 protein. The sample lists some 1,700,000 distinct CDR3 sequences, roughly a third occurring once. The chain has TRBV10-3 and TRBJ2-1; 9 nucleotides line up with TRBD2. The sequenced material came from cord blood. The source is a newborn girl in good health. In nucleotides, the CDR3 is TGTGCCATCAGTGATCTAGCGGGGAACAATGAGCAGTTCTTC. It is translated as CAISDLAGNNEQFF.